The 26 T cell receptor beta chains given below trace back to one sample, sequenced in a study of Graves' ophthalmopathy and Graves' hyperthyroidism (dated by TCRdb to the late 2010s). The sequencing machine was an Illumina HiSeq 2000. For repertoire sequencing, the TCR beta CDR3 regions were amplified from RNA transcripts. The first round was an RT-PCR using HTBI primers with the Qiagen OneStep RT-PCR kit, and this first round was followed by a second-round multiplex PCR, then size selection and purification. The raw public reads went through TCRdb reprocessing: fastp at Q25, MiXCR clone calling, in-frame beta chains kept. Rows with one shared CDR3 protein collapse into an entry with the most common genes and DNA. Counted in this sample were 1 million to 1.3 million distinct CDR3 sequences; about 38% of them appeared once. The top ten clonotypes cover 11% of the sample. The specimen was peripheral blood or thyroid tissue (not recorded which). These receptors were taken from an adult man with Graves' hyperthyroidism.

This clonotype was detected only once. Mismatch with germline at one junction end may stem from a read error. The rearrangement links TRBV10-3 to TRBJ2-7; 7 nucleotides align to TRBD1. Germline CDR1 reads ENHRY; CDR2 reads SYGVKD. This CDR3 spans 17 amino acids. DNA for the CDR3: TGTGCCAGCAGTCGACCCGCAGGGGGTAGGAGCTCCTACGAGCAGTACTTC. This codes for CASSRPAGGRSSYEQYF.

As concerns this clonotype: This clone may be a read error of a much larger clone one base away. The V and J genes are TRBV10-3 and TRBJ1-4, with 9 positions matching TRBD1. Germline CDR1 and CDR2: ENHRY and SYGVKD. The CDR3 has 12 residues. Trimming removed 6 bases from V and 12 bases from J; junction bases left unmatched: 5. CDR3 DNA sequence: TGTGCCATCAGCCCTGGGACAGGGCAACTGTTTTTT. Translation: CAISPGTGQLFF.

This clonotype appeared a single time. The chain is built from TRBV2 and TRBJ1-5; D ambiguous. V was trimmed by 7 bases and J by 6 bases, leaving 10 bases between them. The V gene's germline CDR1 is SNHLY and CDR2 FYNNEI. This CDR3 has 12 amino acids. In DNA, the CDR3 is TGTGCCAGCACCCTCCGACCTCAGCCCCAGCATTTT. This encodes CASTLRPQPQHF.

This clonotype was detected a few times. The genes are TRBV7-2 and TRBJ2-7, with 12 bases fitting TRBD1. The CDR3 spans 17 residues. The germline CDR1 and CDR2 sequences are SGHTA and FQGNSA. The junction had 11 bases not matched to a gene; V was cut back by 5 bases and J by 3 bases. The CDR3 sequence: CASSEDFRDRGHYEQYF. CDR3 nucleotides: TGTGCCAGCAGCGAAGATTTTCGGGACAGGGGGCACTACGAGCAGTACTTC.

The rearrangement joins TRBV7-9 to TRBJ2-5, with 16 nucleotides matching TRBD2. The V gene end was trimmed by 4 bases and the J gene end by 5 bases; junction bases not matched to a gene: 7. Germline CDR1 and CDR2: SEHNR and FQNEAQ (reference sequence). The CDR3 totals 17 residues. The CDR3 is CASSSGLAGGTGETQYF. The CDR3 bases are TGTGCCAGCAGCTCGGGACTAGCGGGAGGGACCGGGGAGACCCAGTACTTC.

This clonotype has ten or more counts. The CDR3 region is CASSPREGGGNTIYF. DNA of the CDR3: TGCGCCAGCAGCCCGCGGGAAGGCGGTGGAAACACCATATATTTT. This sequence joins TRBV5-1 and TRBJ1-3; D is unresolved. The germline V gene encodes CDR1 SGHRS and CDR2 YFSETQ. Trimming took off 4 bases at V and 3 bases at J, with 14 bases between the two ends. CDR3 length: 15 amino acids.

This clonotype was counted many times. J is TRBJ1-2 and V is TRBV9; D may be TRBD1 (5 bases). V gave up 0 bases and J gave up 8 bases, with 14 bases separating them. This CDR3 is 14 amino acids long. Germline V gene lookup returns CDR1 SGDLS and CDR2 YYNGEE. This CDR3 is CASSVALQAGGYTF. In DNA form, the CDR3 reads TGTGCCAGCAGCGTAGCTCTCCAGGCAGGGGGCTACACCTTC.

This clonotype was counted many times. The J gene is TRBJ2-5, the V gene TRBV5-1; TRBD1 matches at 8 bases. The CDR3 totals 19 residues. V lost 0 bases, J lost 4 bases, and 17 bases stayed unmatched. The germline V gene encodes CDR1 SGHRS and CDR2 YFSETQ. The CDR3 sequence: CASSLVPGGLRGRRETQYF. In DNA, the CDR3 is TGCGCCAGCAGCTTGGTCCCAGGGGGCCTCCGGGGGAGGAGAGAGACCCAGTACTTC. The full variable domain, its missing parts supplied by reference TRBV5-1 and TRBJ2-5, is KAGVTQTPRYLIKTRGQQVTLSCSPISGHRSVSWYQQTPGQGLQFLFEYFSETQRNKGNFPGRFSGRQFSNSRSEMNVSTLELGDSALYLCASSLVPGGLRGRRETQYFGPGTRLLVL.

This clonotype appeared many times. The V call is TRBV20-1, the J call TRBJ2-7; D not resolved. V gave up 7 bases and J gave up 2 bases, with 15 bases separating them. The germline CDR1 and CDR2 sequences are DFQATT and SNEGSKA (reference sequence). The CDR3 covers 13 residues. The CDR3 DNA sequence: TGCAGTGTTAAGGGCTCGCTGCCCTACGAGCAGTACTTC. This encodes CSVKGSLPYEQYF.

This sequence joins TRBV9 and TRBJ1-6, with 9 bases identical to TRBD1. Germline loops: CDR1 SGDLS, CDR2 YYNGEE. With 1 base clipped from V and 11 bases from J, the junction kept 19 bases outside the gene matches. The length of the CDR3 is 19 residues. CDR3 sequence reads: CASSVFDRGGVTASAPLHF. DNA for the CDR3: TGTGCCAGCAGCGTATTCGACAGGGGGGGGGTAACGGCTTCGGCACCCCTCCACTTT.

This clonotype was observed many times. The J gene is TRBJ2-5, the V gene TRBV7-8, with D possibly matching TRBD2 (6 bases). CDR1 is SGHVS and CDR2 is FQNEAQ in the germline V gene. V shed 8 bases and J shed 5 bases, with 15 bases lying between them. This CDR3 has 13 amino acids. Here the CDR3 DNA reads TGTGCCAGCGTCGTCGGGGGACGGGAGACCCAGTACTTC. Protein product: CASVVGGRETQYF. Using reference TRBV7-8 and TRBJ2-5 for the parts outside the CDR3, the full variable domain is GAGVSQSPRYKVAKRGQDVALRCDPISGHVSLFWYQQALGQGPEFLTYFQNEAQLDKSGLPSDRFFAERPEGSVSTLKIQRTQQEDSAVYLCASVVGGRETQYFGPGTRLLVL.

This clonotype has at least ten counts. The CDR3 region is CASSLAEGLSSGNTIYF. The CDR3 DNA reads TGTGCCAGCAGCTTAGCGGAGGGTTTAAGCTCTGGAAACACCATATATTTT. The rearrangement links TRBV7-9 to TRBJ1-3; no firm D call. The germline V and J ends were trimmed by 0 bases and 0 bases, with 12 bases remaining between them. The CDR3 covers 17 residues. Germline assignment: CDR1 SEHNR and CDR2 FQNEAQ (reference sequence).

The chain uses TRBV7-2 and TRBJ1-1; D perhaps matches TRBD1 (5 bases). The CDR3 covers 14 residues. Germline CDR1 reads SGHTA; CDR2 reads FQGNSA. The V gene lost 5 bases and the J gene lost 5 bases, with 15 bases spanning the gap. The CDR3 region is CASSPMGGRTEAFF. The CDR3, as DNA: TGTGCCAGCAGCCCCATGGGGGGTAGGACTGAAGCTTTCTTT.

Comments on this clonotype: A much larger clone sits a single nucleotide away, making a read error possible. V and J are TRBV6-5 and TRBJ2-5; D ambiguous. Germline V CDR1 and CDR2: MNHEY, SVGAGI. The length of the CDR3 is 13 residues. CDR3 residues: CARSYTDQGSQYF. Here the CDR3 DNA reads TGTGCCAGAAGTTACACAGACCAAGGTTCCCAGTACTTC.

This clonotype was counted a single time. This chain uses TRBV7-9 with TRBJ2-7, with 7 nucleotides matching TRBD1. J gave up 3 bases and V 4 bases, and 9 bases lay outside the gene matches. The CDR3 consists of 15 residues. Germline V gene lookup returns CDR1 SEHNR and CDR2 FQNEAQ (reference sequence). This CDR3 is CASSSPRDSNYEQYF. The CDR3 DNA reads TGTGCCAGCAGCTCCCCACGGGACAGCAACTACGAGCAGTACTTC.

This clonotype came up a few times. This chain links TRBV20-1 with TRBJ1-4, with TRBD1 matching 7 bases. Trimming removed 3 bases from V and 3 bases from J; junction bases left unmatched: 10. The CDR3 has 16 amino acids. Germline V CDR1 and CDR2: DFQATT, SNEGSKA (reference sequence). The CDR3 sequence: CSARWETGFSNEKLFF. The DNA for the CDR3 is TGCAGTGCTAGGTGGGAGACAGGGTTTTCTAATGAAAAACTGTTTTTT.

The sample holds one count of this clonotype. This chain joins TRBV11-2 and TRBJ1-4; the match to TRBD1 covers 8 bases. The CDR3 length is 17 residues. Germline trimming cut 2 bases from V and 7 bases from J; bases unmatched to any gene: 12. The germline V gene has CDR1 SGHAT and CDR2 FQNNGV. This CDR3 reads CASSLLPMTGVPEKLFF. CDR3 DNA: TGTGCCAGCAGCTTACTCCCCATGACAGGGGTTCCTGAAAAACTGTTTTTT.

Many counts were recorded for this clonotype. The chain has TRBV5-4 and TRBJ2-5, with 10 bases fitting TRBD2. The V and J ends lost 4 bases and 5 bases, in that order; junction bases with no gene match: 11. Germline values: CDR1 SGHNT, CDR2 YYREEE (reference sequence). The CDR3 spans 16 residues. CDR3 nucleotide sequence: TGTGCCAGCAGCCGAAAACCGGGACTAGCGCGGGAGACCCAGTACTTC. Its translation: CASSRKPGLARETQYF.

The chain has TRBV25-1 and TRBJ1-1; the match to TRBD1 covers 7 bases. Losses at the gene ends were 5 bases for V and 11 bases for J; bases not matched to a gene: 11. Germline lookup yields CDR1 MGHDK and CDR2 SYGVNS. The CDR3 is 13 residues long. The CDR3 DNA reads as TGTGCCAGCAGTATCCGACAGGGTTTTCTGGCTTTCTTT. Residues: CASSIRQGFLAFF. Drawing the rest from reference TRBV25-1 and TRBJ1-1, the complete variable domain is EADIYQTPRYLVIGTGKKITLECSQTMGHDKMYWYQQDPGMELHLIHYSYGVNSTEKGDLSSESTVSRIRTEHFPLTLESARPSHTSQYLCASSIRQGFLAFFGQGTRLTVV.

The J gene is TRBJ2-5, the V gene TRBV20-1; TRBD1 matches at 8 bases. Trimming at V came to 2 bases and at J to 7 bases, leaving 6 bases not matched to a gene. Germline-derived CDR1 and CDR2 are DFQATT and SNEGSKA (reference sequence). CDR3 length: 13 amino acids. The CDR3 is CSARPGGKGTQYF. CDR3 nucleotides: TGCAGTGCTAGACCAGGGGGCAAGGGGACCCAGTACTTC.

The V and J genes are TRBV9 and TRBJ1-2, with 7 bases that match TRBD1. This CDR3 comprises 15 residues. CDR1 SGDLS and CDR2 YYNGEE come from the germline V gene. Trimming at V came to 3 bases and at J to 8 bases, leaving 13 bases not matched to a gene. CDR3 sequence: CASSDLRQGFGGYTF. The CDR3 DNA sequence: TGTGCCAGCAGCGACCTACGACAGGGTTTTGGAGGCTACACCTTC.

This clonotype has at least ten counts. The chain has TRBV4-1 and TRBJ2-5, with 12 nucleotides matching TRBD2. The trim removed 4 bases at V and 5 bases at J, leaving 8 bases unmatched. Germline V CDR1 and CDR2: MGHRA, YSYEKL. The length of the CDR3 is 16 residues. The CDR3 loop is CASSLGLAGSRETQYF. DNA of the CDR3: TGCGCCAGCAGCCTAGGACTAGCGGGATCCCGCGAGACCCAGTACTTC.

The chain carries TRBV29-1 and TRBJ1-5, with 9 bases lining up with TRBD1. V lost 4 bases to trimming and J lost 6 bases; unmatched junction nucleotides: 13. This CDR3 spans 16 amino acids. Germline V gene sequence: CDR1 SQVTM, CDR2 ANQGSEA. CDR3 DNA: TGCAGCGTTGCGGAGGGGGGACAGGGAAGGGTTCAGCCCCAGCATTTT. Its translation is CSVAEGGQGRVQPQHF. Combining the CDR3 with reference TRBV29-1 and TRBJ1-5 gives the whole variable domain SAVISQKPSRDICQRGTSLTIQCQVDSQVTMMFWYRQQPGQSLTLIATANQGSEATYESGFVIDKFPISRPNLTFSTLTVSNMSPEDSSIYLCSVAEGGQGRVQPQHFGDGTRLSIL.

This clonotype appeared once. The genes are TRBV25-1 and TRBJ1-1; D remains ambiguous. V lost 5 bases to trimming and J lost 4 bases, with 14 bases between them. This CDR3 has 14 residues. Germline V CDR1 and CDR2: MGHDK, SYGVNS. The CDR3, as DNA: TGTGCCAGCAGTAAGGGAGGGATGGGCACTGAAGCTTTCTTT. This translates into CASSKGGMGTEAFF. Variable domain in full (rest from reference TRBV25-1 and TRBJ1-1): EADIYQTPRYLVIGTGKKITLECSQTMGHDKMYWYQQDPGMELHLIHYSYGVNSTEKGDLSSESTVSRIRTEHFPLTLESARPSHTSQYLCASSKGGMGTEAFFGQGTRLTVV.

The rearrangement uses TRBV15 and TRBJ1-1; D might be TRBD1 (5 bases). This CDR3 is built from 13 residues. V gave up 1 base and J gave up 5 bases, with 8 bases separating them. CDR1 and CDR2 (germline): LNHNV, YYDKDF (reference sequence). CDR3 sequence reads: CATSRGGWTEAFF. As DNA, the CDR3 is TGTGCCACCAGCAGAGGGGGCTGGACTGAAGCTTTCTTT.

For this clonotype: At one end, the junction sequence differs from germline, possibly due to a read error. This chain joins TRBV12-3 or TRBV12-4 and TRBJ1-1, with D maybe TRBD1 (5 bases). CDR3 length equals 13 residues. DNA of the CDR3: TGTGCCAGCAGAGCGGTGATCGGGACTGAAGCTTCCTTT. Protein product: CASRAVIGTEASF.